The T cell receptor beta chain under discussion was sequenced for a study of tumor-infiltrating lymphocytes in primary liver carcinoma. Joint extraction of RNA and DNA used roughly 18-34 mg of bulk tissue that was unsorted. cDNA specific to TCR beta was made from approximately 0.55 ug of total RNA, with a constant-region primer employed for priming. Library construction for TCR beta comprised three nested multiplex PCR rounds performed with slightly modified ARM-PCR. For roughly 10 cycles apiece, the opening two PCR rounds ran with TRBV1-TRBV30 forward primers and a C-beta reverse primer. TCRdb fed the multiplex PCR reads into MiXCR, producing one record per CDR3 protein. The sample comprises 99,000 or so distinct CDR3 sequences, roughly 69% of which are singletons, and about 9.2% rests with the top ten. CDR3 length equals 17 residues. Germline CDR1 SGHAT, CDR2 FQNNGV. Study results and caveats: Roughly 7.5-24% of top clones, and no more, occurred in all five tumor regions.

A remark on this clonotype: What it binds is unknown. The germline gene is not matched at one end of the junction; a read error may be the cause.

Input material: liver tumor tissue from sampling region 5. Subset denoted: tumor region T5, tumor centre. The gene calls are TRBV11-2 and TRBJ2-7; the match to TRBD1 covers 9 bases. The sequence was collected from a woman aged 60-75 years with primary liver carcinoma and hepatitis B virus infection. The CDR3: CGSSWNARQGGRYEQYF. The CDR3 DNA reads TGTGGCAGCAGCTGGAACGCGAGACAGGGGGGCCGTTACGAGCAGTACTTC.